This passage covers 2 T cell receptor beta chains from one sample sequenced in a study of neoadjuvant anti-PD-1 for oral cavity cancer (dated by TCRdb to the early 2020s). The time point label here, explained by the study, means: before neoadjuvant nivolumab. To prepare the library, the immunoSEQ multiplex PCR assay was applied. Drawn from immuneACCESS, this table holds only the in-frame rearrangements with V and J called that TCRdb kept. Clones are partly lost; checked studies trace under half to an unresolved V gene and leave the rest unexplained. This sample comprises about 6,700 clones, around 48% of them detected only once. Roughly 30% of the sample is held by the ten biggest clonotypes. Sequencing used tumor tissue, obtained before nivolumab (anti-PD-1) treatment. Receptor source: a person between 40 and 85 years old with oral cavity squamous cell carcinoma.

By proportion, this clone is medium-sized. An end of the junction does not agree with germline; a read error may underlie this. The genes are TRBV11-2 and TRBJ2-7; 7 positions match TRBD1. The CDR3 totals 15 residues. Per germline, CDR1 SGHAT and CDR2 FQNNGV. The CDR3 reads CASSLRQGGSSEQYF. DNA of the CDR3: TGTGCCAGCAGCCTAAGACAGGGCGGGTCCTCCGAGCAGTACTTC.

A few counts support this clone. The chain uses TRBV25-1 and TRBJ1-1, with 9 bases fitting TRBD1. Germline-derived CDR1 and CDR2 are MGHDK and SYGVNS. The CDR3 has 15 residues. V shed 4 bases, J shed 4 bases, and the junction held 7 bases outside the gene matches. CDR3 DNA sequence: TGTGCCAGCAGTGCTCAAGGGACAGGGACCACTGAAGCTTTCTTT. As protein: CASSAQGTGTTEAFF.